The entry below describes one T cell receptor beta chain. What this receptor recognizes is not known. It has no much larger one-base neighbor in the sample; base qualities were not kept. Ends trimmed: V by 6 bases, J by 3 bases; bases unmatched to a gene: 8. Reading the germline V gene gives CDR1 SGHTA and CDR2 FQGTGA. The CDR3 sequence holds 15 residues, the cysteine and phenylalanine included. The DNA shown is the 45-base CDR3, in frame from base 1. This record belongs to a study of blood T cell repertoires in COVID-19 (TCRdb year 2020). Broadly, across the study: Samples from collaborators originated in the United States, Italy and Spain and spanned both the acute and convalescent phases of COVID-19. Samples were obtained from the ongoing ImmuneRACE study (first 160 participants) and from approximately 1,200 subjects provided by 6 global collaborators. The material from the prospective study consisted of cDNA or gDNA derived from T cells, B-cell-depleted T cells, or PBMCs. Where available, HLA class I and class II types were obtained from metadata supplied by the sample provider rather than from assay-based typing. Deeply sampled blood TCRbeta repertoires from subjects exposed to, actively infected with, or recovered from COVID-19 were included in the dataset. Sample metadata almost always included a de-identified subject ID, COVID-19 status, age in years and sex. The repertoires were made available in a free public database intended to serve as a resource for research on the immune response to SARS-CoV-2. General conclusions and limits of the study: The amount of clinical and demographic metadata varied by source and participant and was provided uncurated.

One collaborating source in Seattle enrolled patients while the patients were actively infected and followed the patients over time throughout the course of disease. Collaborating institutions collected whole blood in K2EDTA tubes following their own protocols. For TCRbeta analysis, collaborators shipped samples in one of three forms: frozen whole blood, isolated PBMCs, or DNA extracted from either of those sample types. The immunoSEQ Assay, a bias-controlled multiplex PCR, was used to amplify TCRbeta CDR3 regions from genomic DNA. The published analysis was carried out like this. The number of nucleated cells in each sample was estimated by amplification of reference gene primers within the assay. Sequence reads were collapsed and filtered to measure the absolute abundance of every unique TCRbeta CDR3 rearrangement. For each sample, productive Simpson clonality was calculated by taking the square root of Simpson's diversity index across productive rearrangements. Not all clones reach the TCRdb copy of this immuneACCESS table, which keeps in-frame sequences only. Checked studies attribute under half of the gap to unresolved V genes and leave the rest unexplained. For V, J and clone size, that table is used; D and trimming come from the DNA. The sample records 140,000 or so clones, roughly nine tenths of which are singletons. The ten largest make up 2.5% of the sample.

The rearranged segments are TRBV7-3 and TRBJ2-4; 7 bases in between match TRBD1. The clonotype originates from a human donor with COVID-19, enrolled during active disease. The donor label of this sample is uncertain. The sample was peripheral blood. The DNA sequence is TGTGCCAGCAGTACACAGGGGCGAGGCAAAAACATTCAGTACTTC. The translation is CASSTQGRGKNIQYF. The CDR3, completed at both ends by the reference TRBV7-3 and TRBJ2-4 genes, gives the full variable domain GAGVSQTPSNKVTEKGKYVELRCDPISGHTALYWYRQSLGQGPEFLIYFQGTGAADDSGLPNDRFFAVRPEGSVSTLKIQRTERGDSAVYLCASSTQGRGKNIQYFGAGTRLSVL.